The source of this TCR beta chain is a study of T-cell memory formation after mild COVID-19. Looking at the study overall: TCR clusters were largely donor specific.

Study-wide results and caveats: The study found contracting CD4+ clones mainly in CM and EM and contracting CD8+ clones in EMRA. SARS-CoV-2 specificity of second-wave clones peaking day 37 was unconfirmed. A balance of CD4 and CD8 characterized clones contracting day 15 to 85, whereas later expanders leaned CD4+.

TCRdb passed the 5' RACE reads through MiXCR, listing each CDR3 protein once. The sample lists 500,000 to 550,000 distinct CDR3 sequences; roughly 20% were seen once. This clonotype was observed a handful of times. Antigen unknown. The germline V gene has CDR1 SGHDT and CDR2 YYEEEE. The V and J ends lost 3 bases and 4 bases, in that order; junction bases with no gene match: 7. The CDR3 length is 16 residues. Source material: PBMCs or a T cell subset sorted from them (not recorded which). The source of this sequence is an adult woman who had mild COVID-19 (a few samples of this study predate the infection). Cell type and time point are not known. This chain joins TRBV5-6 and TRBJ2-1; TRBD1 matches at 10 bases. CDR3 region: CASSCKGQGLYNEQFF. CDR3 nucleotides: TGTGCCAGCAGCTGCAAGGGACAGGGGCTTTACAATGAGCAGTTCTTC.